These 25 T cell receptor beta chains were all obtained from the same sample, sequenced in a study of T cells in Graves' hyperthyroidism and ophthalmopathy (dated by TCRdb to the late 2010s). The library was obtained by multiplex PCR. Sequencing took place on an Illumina HiSeq 2000. Amplification of TCR beta CDR3 regions was carried out from RNA transcripts. The first round of RT-PCR for the TCR CDR3 was performed with the HTBI primer set and the Qiagen OneStep RT-PCR kit. Using fastp trimming at Q25 and MiXCR clonotype assembly, TCRdb reanalyzed the public sequencing data and kept in-frame beta chains. CDR3 protein duplicates are merged, each entry listing the most common genes and DNA. The sample table records approximately 700,000 distinct CDR3 sequences; about a sixth of these occur just once. The top ten constitute roughly 8% of the sample. The sequencing sample was made of blood. The receptors originated from a young man with Graves' hyperthyroidism.

The sample holds many counts of this clonotype. This chain connects TRBV6-6 to TRBJ2-5; 7 bases are a match to TRBD1. CDR1 MNHNY and CDR2 SVGAGI come from the germline V gene (reference sequence). Losses at the gene ends were 0 bases for V and 2 bases for J; bases not matched to a gene: 3. This CDR3 is built from 15 residues. The CDR3 bases are TGTGCCAGCAGTTACTCGACAGGGTCTCAAGAGACCCAGTACTTC. This gives the protein CASSYSTGSQETQYF.

Many counts were recorded for this clonotype. This chain links TRBV2 with TRBJ1-2; 11 bases are a match to TRBD1. The V gene end was trimmed by 6 bases and the J gene end by 2 bases; junction bases not matched to a gene: 5. The germline V gene has CDR1 SNHLY and CDR2 FYNNEI. The CDR3 extends over 15 amino acids. The CDR3 DNA reads TGTGCCAGCAGAGGGACAGGGGGAAGGAACTATGGCTACACCTTC. Translating gives CASRGTGGRNYGYTF. The full variable domain, with the rest looked up from reference TRBV2 and TRBJ1-2, is EPEVTQTPSHQVTQMGQEVILRCVPISNHLYFYWYRQILGQKVEFLVSFYNNEISEKSEIFDDQFSVERPDGSNFTLKIRSTKLEDSAMYFCASRGTGGRNYGYTFGSGTRLTVV.

This clonotype has at least ten counts. This rearrangement joins TRBV28 to TRBJ2-3, with D hard to call. Germline lookup yields CDR1 MDHEN and CDR2 SYDVKM. V dropped 5 bases and J dropped 6 bases, with 12 bases sitting between them. The CDR3 covers 13 residues. CDR3 DNA: TGTGCCAGCAGTGGAGTTCGGACCGATACGCAGTATTTT. It translates to CASSGVRTDTQYF.

The V and J genes are TRBV7-7 and TRBJ2-1; 9 nucleotides agree with TRBD2. The germline gives CDR1 SSHAT, CDR2 FNYEAQ (reference sequence). The CDR3 extends over 15 amino acids. With 5 bases clipped from V and 4 bases from J, the junction kept 6 bases outside the gene matches. CDR3 DNA: TGTGCCAGCAGCCTCGGGACTAGCCCTTACAATGAGCAGTTCTTC. Amino acid sequence: CASSLGTSPYNEQFF.

A few counts support this clonotype. The chain employs TRBV7-9 and TRBJ1-2; D uncertain. The germline gives CDR1 SEHNR, CDR2 FQNEAQ (reference sequence). The CDR3 is 14 amino acids. The ends were cut back, 4 bases at V and 1 base at J, with 10 bases in the middle. In nucleotides, the CDR3 is TGTGCCAGCAGCTCAGACGGGAATAACTATGGCTACACCTTC. As protein: CASSSDGNNYGYTF. Full variable domain (outside the CDR3, taken from reference TRBV7-9 and TRBJ1-2): DTGVSQNPRHKITKRGQNVTFRCDPISEHNRLYWYRQTLGQGPEFLTYFQNEAQLEKSRLLSDRFSAERPKGSFSTLEIQRTEQGDSAMYLCASSSDGNNYGYTFGSGTRLTVV.

This clonotype was seen at least ten times. The chain carries TRBV7-9 and TRBJ2-5; possible D gene TRBD2, 6 bases. This CDR3 comprises 14 residues. V gave up 2 bases and J gave up 5 bases, with 12 bases separating them. Germline V CDR1 and CDR2: SEHNR, FQNEAQ (reference sequence). As DNA, the CDR3 is TGTGCCAGCAGCTTAATGGCGGGGAGGGAGACCCAGTACTTC. Its protein product is CASSLMAGRETQYF.

This clonotype was picked up many times. J is TRBJ2-1 and V is TRBV28, with 7 bases identical to TRBD2. Germline CDR1 reads MDHEN; CDR2 reads SYDVKM. Trimming at V came to 10 bases and at J to 7 bases, leaving 4 bases not matched to a gene. The CDR3 extends over 11 amino acids. The CDR3 DNA reads TGTGCCACCCTAGCGGCTAATGAGCAGTTCTTC. Translation: CATLAANEQFF.

Written as DNA, the CDR3 is TGTGCCATCAGTGAGTCTCTTAAAACCGGGACCTCCACTGAAGCTTTCTTT. Protein product: CAISESLKTGTSTEAFF. The chain couples TRBV10-3 to TRBJ1-1, with D perhaps TRBD1 (5 bases). Trimming cost V 0 bases and J 4 bases, with 18 bases left between them. Germline V gives CDR1 ENHRY, CDR2 SYGVKD. There are 17 residues in the CDR3.

The chain couples TRBV20-1 to TRBJ2-1; D remains unclear. V was cut by 0 bases and J by 8 bases, with 20 bases left in between. The CDR3 consists of 16 residues. Germline CDR1 reads DFQATT; CDR2 reads SNEGSKA (reference sequence). CDR3 residues: CSARDPPGHGRDEQFF. The CDR3 DNA sequence: TGCAGTGCTAGAGATCCCCCGGGCCACGGTAGGGATGAGCAGTTCTTC.

This clonotype showed up just a few times. This chain joins TRBV20-1 and TRBJ1-1; D may be TRBD1 (5 bases). This CDR3 is 15 amino acids long. The germline gives CDR1 DFQATT, CDR2 SNEGSKA (reference sequence). V lost 0 bases and J lost 6, with 17 bases in between. The CDR3 DNA follows: TGCAGTGCTAGAGATCAGAGGGGCTGGGTTTCTGAAGCTTTCTTT. The encoded protein is CSARDQRGWVSEAFF.

Details on this clonotype: A much larger clone lies one base from this, so it may be a read error. V usage is TRBV12-3 or TRBV12-4 and J usage is TRBJ2-7; D is perhaps TRBD1 (6 bases). The CDR3 has 13 residues. Trimming left V 9 bases short and J 7 bases short, with 19 bases between. CDR3 bases: TGTGCCAGGCTCACCCAGGGGAGAAATGAGCAGTACTTC. This codes for CARLTQGRNEQYF.

This clonotype showed up many times. V and J are TRBV28 and TRBJ2-3; possible D gene TRBD2, 6 bases. V was cut by 3 bases and J by 4 bases, with 14 bases left in between. The CDR3 is 15 amino acids. The V gene's germline CDR1 is MDHEN and CDR2 SYDVKM. CDR3 coding DNA: TGTGCCAGCAGTTTGGGGGGAGCCCAGGCAGATACGCAGTATTTT. Its translation: CASSLGGAQADTQYF.

Worth noting for this clonotype: The junction departs from germline at one end; a sequencing error may be responsible. The genes are TRBV2 and TRBJ1-4; 9 bases match TRBD1. Per the germline V gene, CDR1 is SNHLY and CDR2 is FYNNEI. The CDR3 is made up of 14 amino acids. The CDR3 DNA sequence: TGTGCCGGCAGTCCCGGGACAGGGTACGAAAAACTGTTTTTT. Translated, it gives CAGSPGTGYEKLFF.

The chain is built from TRBV28 and TRBJ1-2, with D hard to call. V was trimmed by 1 base and J by 0 bases, leaving 6 bases between them. The CDR3 consists of 14 residues. Per the germline V gene, CDR1 is MDHEN and CDR2 is SYDVKM. The DNA for the CDR3 is TGTGCCAGCAGTTTATCTCCGACTAACTATGGCTACACCTTC. It is translated as CASSLSPTNYGYTF.

This chain links TRBV28 with TRBJ2-2; no reliable D call. The length of the CDR3 is 14 residues. Germline V gives CDR1 MDHEN, CDR2 SYDVKM. V lost 5 bases to trimming and J lost 1 base, with 8 bases between them. The CDR3: CASSLLMNTGELFF. CDR3 DNA: TGTGCCAGCAGTCTGCTTATGAACACCGGGGAGCTGTTTTTT.

V gene TRBV7-2 combines with J gene TRBJ2-2, with 8 bases fitting TRBD1. With V trimmed by 3 bases and J by 6 bases, 6 bases remained unmatched. Germline V CDR1 and CDR2: SGHTA, FQGNSA. CDR3 size: 15 residues. The CDR3 DNA reads TGTGCCAGCAGCTTGACAGGGGTTCGTTCCGGGGAGCTGTTTTTT. Translated: CASSLTGVRSGELFF.

The chain is built from TRBV24-1 and TRBJ2-1, with 9 bases matching TRBD2. J lost 1 base, V lost 3 bases, and 6 bases had no gene match. The CDR3 totals 17 residues. The V gene's germline CDR1 is KGHDR and CDR2 SFDVKD. The CDR3 reads CATSDPTSGPSYNEQFF. The CDR3 nucleotides are TGTGCCACCAGTGATCCGACTAGCGGACCTTCCTACAATGAGCAGTTCTTC.

This rearrangement joins TRBV29-1 to TRBJ1-4, with a tentative D call TRBD1 (5 bases). Germline CDR1 is SQVTM and CDR2 is ANQGSEA. V was trimmed by 7 bases and J by 6 bases, leaving 12 bases between them. The CDR3 runs to 12 residues. CDR3 sequence reads: CSGGEEDEKLFF. The CDR3 DNA follows: TGCAGCGGGGGGGAGGAGGATGAAAAACTGTTTTTT.

This clonotype was detected many times. The chain is built from TRBV28 and TRBJ1-5; 7 bases map to TRBD1. Trimming took 5 bases from V and 1 from J; bases not matched to a gene: 8. The CDR3 is 16 residues long. Germline V lookup: CDR1 MDHEN, CDR2 SYDVKM. CDR3 nucleotide sequence: TGTGCCAGCAGTCCAAACCCCAGGGGGAGCAATCAGCCCCAGCATTTT. Translation: CASSPNPRGSNQPQHF. Full variable domain (remainder filled in from reference TRBV28 and TRBJ1-5): DVKVTQSSRYLVKRTGEKVFLECVQDMDHENMFWYRQDPGLGLRLIYFSYDVKMKEKGDIPEGYSVSREKKERFSLILESASTNQTSMYLCASSPNPRGSNQPQHFGDGTRLSIL.

This clonotype has ten or more counts. This chain links TRBV3-1 with TRBJ2-5; D possibly corresponds to TRBD2 (5 bases). Between the trimmed V and J ends, which lost 1 base and 11 bases, there was a span of 8 bases. The germline CDR1 and CDR2 sequences are LGHDT and YNNKEL (reference sequence). The CDR3 contains 11 residues. The DNA for the CDR3 is TGTGCCAGCAGCCAAGCCGGGATACAGTACTTC. Its translation: CASSQAGIQYF.

Many counts were recorded for this clonotype. The CDR3, as DNA: TGTGCCAGCAGTCTTAACAGGGGTGGGGAAAAACTGTTTTTT. Protein: CASSLNRGGEKLFF. This chain links TRBV2 with TRBJ1-4; the match to TRBD1 covers 7 bases. The J segment lost 8 bases and the V segment lost 5 bases, leaving 8 bases of the junction unmatched. This CDR3 is 14 amino acids long. Germline assignment: CDR1 SNHLY and CDR2 FYNNEI.

The table lists this clonotype with many counts. The CDR3 bases are TGTGCCAGCAGCGAGGGACAGGGAAAATACGAGCAGTACTTC. Protein: CASSEGQGKYEQYF. The chain uses TRBV11-2 and TRBJ2-7, with 9 bases identical to TRBD1. Trimming removed 5 bases from V and 4 bases from J; junction bases left unmatched: 6. Germline V gene data show CDR1 as SGHAT and CDR2 as FQNNGV. This CDR3 spans 14 amino acids. The full variable domain, with the rest looked up from reference TRBV11-2 and TRBJ2-7, is EAGVAQSPRYKIIEKRQSVAFWCNPISGHATLYWYQQILGQGPKLLIQFQNNGVVDDSQLPKDRFSAERLKGVDSTLKIQPAKLEDSAVYLCASSEGQGKYEQYFGPGTRLTVT.

V gene TRBV5-1 combines with J gene TRBJ2-7; D unresolved. V shed 4 bases and J shed 0 bases, with 14 bases lying between them. The CDR3 is 15 residues long. Germline assignment: CDR1 SGHRS and CDR2 YFSETQ. CDR3 residues: CASSLGPMSSYEQYF. In nucleotides, the CDR3 is TGCGCCAGCAGCCTCGGACCGATGAGCTCCTACGAGCAGTACTTC.

This clonotype was seen at least ten times. The chain has TRBV6-1 and TRBJ2-7; D is ambiguous. Germline values: CDR1 MNHNS, CDR2 SASEGT. The CDR3 length is 13 residues. With 6 bases removed from V and 0 bases from J, the gap between germline ends came to 9 bases. Here the CDR3 DNA reads TGTGCCAGCAGAGGAATAAGCTCCTACGAGCAGTACTTC. As protein: CASRGISSYEQYF.

With regard to this clonotype: A much larger clone lies a single base off, so this may be a read error. The chain joins TRBV25-1 to TRBJ1-2; TRBD1 might be the D (5 bases). The V gene lost 3 bases and the J gene lost 3 bases, with 11 bases spanning the gap. This CDR3 has 14 residues. The germline gives CDR1 MGHDK, CDR2 SYGVNS. CDR3 residues: CASSDWDAYYGYTF. The DNA for the CDR3 is TGTGCCAGCAGTGATTGGGACGCCTACTATGGCTACACCTTC.